These 20 T cell receptor beta chains were sequenced from one sample in a study of post-analysis software for immune sequencing data. Broader study findings: Patients had higher frequencies than controls of about 5 TRBV segments, including TRBV5-6, TRBV5-1 and TRBV20-1.

Antigens of these TCRs are unknown. Each TCR beta cDNA library carried unique molecular identifiers. Each CDR3 protein gets one entry after TCRdb re-called the PCR reads with MiXCR. The sample lists about 810,000 distinct CDR3 sequences, approximately 53% seen once, with approximately 4.2% in the top ten. Sequences were obtained from blood. The receptors originated from a girl aged 10 to 17 with multiple sclerosis.

The chain combines TRBV4-1 with TRBJ1-5; D is perhaps TRBD1 (5 bases). Germline lookup yields CDR1 MGHRA and CDR2 YSYEKL. CDR3 size: 16 residues. V dropped 1 base and J dropped 2 bases, with 12 bases sitting between them. The CDR3 DNA follows: TGCGCCAGCAGCCAAGTTGGGGGTCTTGGCAATCAGCCCCAGCATTTT. Its translation: CASSQVGGLGNQPQHF.

The CDR3 DNA sequence: TGTGCCAGCAGCTTGACTAGCGGGATAAGGGCCGGGGAGCTGTTTTTT. Protein: CASSLTSGIRAGELFF. The chain links TRBV7-8 to TRBJ2-2; the match to TRBD2 covers 11 bases. V shed 3 bases, J shed 6 bases, and the junction held 6 bases outside the gene matches. Germline lookup yields CDR1 SGHVS and CDR2 FQNEAQ. The CDR3 runs 16 residues.

This clonotype was counted a few times. This sequence joins TRBV5-1 and TRBJ2-7, with TRBD1 identical over 8 bases. The J call is in doubt because the DNA end fits TRBJ2-5 better. Germline V gives CDR1 SGHRS, CDR2 YFSETQ. This CDR3 has 15 residues. The CDR3 DNA reads TGCGCCAGCAGCTCCGGACAGGGTGTGGGGAAGACCCAGTACTTC. Translating it yields CASSSGQGVGKTQYF.

This chain uses TRBV20-1 with TRBJ2-5, with 8 nucleotides matching TRBD2. Germline trimming cut 3 bases from V and 5 bases from J; bases unmatched to any gene: 11. Germline V gives CDR1 DFQATT, CDR2 SNEGSKA (reference sequence). CDR3 size: 15 residues. The CDR3 region is CSASPGGPSGETQYF. The DNA of the CDR3 is TGCAGTGCTAGCCCGGGAGGGCCCTCGGGGGAGACCCAGTACTTC.

This clonotype was counted a few times. This sequence joins TRBV29-1 and TRBJ2-3; D remains ambiguous. CDR1 and CDR2 (germline): SQVTM, ANQGSEA. V was clipped by 7 bases and J by 2 bases, with 7 bases between them. The CDR3 runs 11 residues. The CDR3 here is CSALYTDTQYF. CDR3 nucleotide sequence: TGCAGCGCTCTGTACACAGATACGCAGTATTTT.

The chain recombines TRBV5-1 with TRBJ2-7; D unresolved. The CDR3 has 15 residues. V was trimmed by 4 bases and J by 0 bases, leaving 14 bases between them. Germline V gives CDR1 SGHRS, CDR2 YFSETQ. CDR3 bases: TGCGCCAGCAGCCGTAAACTCGGGCTCTCCTACGAGCAGTACTTC. Its protein is CASSRKLGLSYEQYF.

The chain employs TRBV2 and TRBJ2-1; unclear D gene. V was clipped by 8 bases and J by 4 bases, with 12 bases between them. The CDR3 sequence is 13 residues long. Germline V lookup: CDR1 SNHLY, CDR2 FYNNEI. CDR3 in amino acids: CASPVSEYNEQFF. CDR3 nucleotides: TGTGCCAGCCCTGTCTCCGAATACAATGAGCAGTTCTTC.

This chain links TRBV5-1 with TRBJ2-1; TRBD2 agrees at 9 bases. The CDR3 extends over 18 amino acids. With 3 bases clipped from V and 0 bases from J, the junction kept 10 bases outside the gene matches. The germline CDR1 and CDR2 sequences are SGHRS and YFSETQ. The CDR3, as DNA: TGCGCCAGCAGCTGGGTAGCGGGAGTGTTTAGCTCCTACAATGAGCAGTTCTTC. It is translated as CASSWVAGVFSSYNEQFF.

The chain uses TRBV6-5 and TRBJ2-1, with TRBD1 matching over 12 bases. Trimming took 5 bases from V and 4 from J; bases not matched to a gene: 12. Per germline, CDR1 MNHEY and CDR2 SVGAGI. This CDR3 is built from 18 residues. The CDR3 is CASSHGGTGGAYYNEQFF. As DNA, the CDR3 is TGTGCCAGCAGTCACGGTGGGACAGGGGGCGCGTATTACAATGAGCAGTTCTTC.

The rearrangement links TRBV20-1 to TRBJ2-3; 7 positions agree with TRBD2. The V and J ends lost 4 bases and 2 bases, in that order; junction bases with no gene match: 3. The CDR3 runs to 13 residues. Germline CDR1 DFQATT, CDR2 SNEGSKA (reference sequence). The CDR3 nucleotides are TGCAGTGCTACTAGCGGACACACAGATACGCAGTATTTT. It specifies CSATSGHTDTQYF.

The V call is TRBV20-1, the J call TRBJ2-5, with 13 bases identical to TRBD2. Losses at the gene ends were 0 bases for V and 3 bases for J; bases not matched to a gene: 7. The CDR3 contains 17 residues. Germline lookup yields CDR1 DFQATT and CDR2 SNEGSKA (reference sequence). This CDR3 reads CSARDLRTSGGKETQYF. DNA for the CDR3: TGCAGTGCTAGAGATCTGAGGACTAGCGGGGGCAAAGAGACCCAGTACTTC.

The table lists this clonotype with many counts. J is TRBJ1-1 and V is TRBV7-2; TRBD1 might be the D (5 bases). The length of the CDR3 is 13 residues. V was shortened by 0 bases and J by 5 bases, with 7 bases between the two germline ends. The germline V gene encodes CDR1 SGHTA and CDR2 FQGNSA. DNA for the CDR3: TGTGCCAGCAGCTTAGCGGGGGTTACTGAAGCTTTCTTT. Translation gives CASSLAGVTEAFF.

In its sample, this clonotype was seen a few times. This chain links TRBV27 with TRBJ2-3; D is perhaps TRBD2 (6 bases). V was cut by 4 bases and J by 4 bases, with 12 bases left in between. The CDR3 is made up of 14 amino acids. CDR1 is MNHEY and CDR2 is SMNVEV in the germline V gene (reference sequence). The CDR3 coding sequence is TGTGCCAGCAGTTCTAGCGAGTTGGCAGATACGCAGTATTTT. Protein product: CASSSSELADTQYF.

This clonotype has a single count. This chain uses TRBV7-9 with TRBJ2-3; TRBD2 matches 8 bases. V shed 5 bases and J 3 bases; nucleotides not matched to a gene: 13. Germline V gives CDR1 SEHNR, CDR2 FQNEAQ (reference sequence). CDR3 length: 17 amino acids. This CDR3 is CASSGVQSGGWTDTQYF. The CDR3 region has the DNA TGTGCCAGCAGCGGAGTGCAGTCGGGGGGGTGGACAGATACGCAGTATTTT.

The chain links TRBV7-4 to TRBJ2-7; 7 nucleotides match TRBD2. CDR1 is SGHVT and CDR2 is SQSDAQ in the germline V gene. After removal of 1 base from V and 0 bases from J, the junction contained 6 bases not matched to a gene. This CDR3 comprises 16 residues. The CDR3 loop reads CASSLDPGGSSYEQYF. The CDR3 nucleotides read TGTGCCAGCAGCTTAGATCCGGGGGGTAGCTCCTACGAGCAGTACTTC.

The chain is built from TRBV27 and TRBJ2-7; 10 bases match TRBD1. The junction had 2 bases not matched to a gene; V was cut back by 9 bases and J by 3 bases. CDR3 length: 12 amino acids. CDR1 is MNHEY and CDR2 is SMNVEV in the germline V gene (reference sequence). The DNA of the CDR3 is TGTGCCAGTGGGGACAGGGGCTACGAGCAGTACTTC. Protein sequence: CASGDRGYEQYF.

The chain carries TRBV7-2 and TRBJ2-1; 8 bases are shared with TRBD2. V lost 5 bases and J lost 2; bases outside the gene matches: 17. The CDR3 is 19 residues long. In germline, CDR1 is SGHTA, CDR2 FQGNSA. The CDR3 loop is CASSPRGTRGSRPYNEQFF. Written as DNA, the CDR3 is TGTGCCAGCAGCCCTAGGGGGACTAGGGGGTCGAGGCCCTACAATGAGCAGTTCTTC. Supplemented by reference TRBV7-2 and TRBJ2-1, the full variable domain reads GAGVSQSPSNKVTEKGKDVELRCDPISGHTALYWYRQSLGQGLEFLIYFQGNSAPDKSGLPSDRFSAERTGGSVSTLTIQRTQQEDSAVYLCASSPRGTRGSRPYNEQFFGPGTRLTVL.

The chain has TRBV21-1 and TRBJ2-7; the DNA was not used to check the table's D call, TRBD2. TRBV21-1 is noted as a pseudogene. The CDR3 runs 17 residues. CDR3: CASSSRGGLPSSYEQYF. The CDR3, as DNA: TGTGCCAGCAGCTCCCGCGGTGGCCTACCGAGCTCCTACGAGCAGTACTTC.

The chain combines TRBV29-1 with TRBJ1-4; D gene uncertain. The CDR3 runs to 13 residues. Germline V gene data show CDR1 as SQVTM and CDR2 as ANQGSEA. Trimming took 2 bases from V and 8 from J, leaving 12 bases between them. CDR3 DNA: TGCAGCGTTGAATTAACAGACGACGAAAAACTGTTTTTT. Translation: CSVELTDDEKLFF.

This clonotype was seen a few times. One junction end disagrees with the germline gene, perhaps due to a read error. This sequence joins TRBV20-1 and TRBJ2-1; TRBD2 aligns across 13 bases. CDR1 is DFQATT, CDR2 SNEGSKA, per germline (reference sequence). This CDR3 is 19 amino acids long. CDR3 nucleotide sequence: TGCAGTGCTAGAGATTCAATCTCTGGACTAGCGGGAGAACCCCATGAGCAGTTCTTT. Encoded protein: CSARDSISGLAGEPHEQFF.